This T cell receptor (beta chain) was retrieved from a study of T cells in Graves' hyperthyroidism and ophthalmopathy. Germline CDR1 LNHDA, CDR2 SQIVND (reference sequence). Trimming pared 5 bases from V and 4 bases from J, leaving 11 bases between. The CDR3 consists of 13 residues. This clonotype was seen many times. Its antigen is not identified. Overall study results and limits: Appearing also in blood were most of the thyroid clonotypes expanded above 0.001.

Patients with ophthalmopathy all had a Clinical Activity Score of at least 3, a NOSPECS grade of at least 4 and duration under 3 months. Researchers barred patients who had uncontrolled infection, other autoimmune disease, pregnancy or lactation. Each 10 ml fresh peripheral blood draw supplied the PBMCs. Amplification yielded TCR beta CDR3 regions, with RNA transcripts as the source. In the first-round RT-PCR of the TCR CDR3, the HTBI primer set was used. One entry per CDR3 protein, called by TCRdb with MiXCR from the multiplex PCR reads. The table shows approximately 300,000 distinct CDR3 sequences, with about a sixth occurring only once.

This chain uses TRBV19 with TRBJ1-1; no clear D gene. This receptor was obtained from a woman in her sixties with Graves' ophthalmopathy. Material for sequencing was blood. CDR3 loop: CASSQWEATEAFF. In DNA form, the CDR3 reads TGTGCCAGTAGTCAATGGGAGGCCACTGAAGCTTTCTTT.